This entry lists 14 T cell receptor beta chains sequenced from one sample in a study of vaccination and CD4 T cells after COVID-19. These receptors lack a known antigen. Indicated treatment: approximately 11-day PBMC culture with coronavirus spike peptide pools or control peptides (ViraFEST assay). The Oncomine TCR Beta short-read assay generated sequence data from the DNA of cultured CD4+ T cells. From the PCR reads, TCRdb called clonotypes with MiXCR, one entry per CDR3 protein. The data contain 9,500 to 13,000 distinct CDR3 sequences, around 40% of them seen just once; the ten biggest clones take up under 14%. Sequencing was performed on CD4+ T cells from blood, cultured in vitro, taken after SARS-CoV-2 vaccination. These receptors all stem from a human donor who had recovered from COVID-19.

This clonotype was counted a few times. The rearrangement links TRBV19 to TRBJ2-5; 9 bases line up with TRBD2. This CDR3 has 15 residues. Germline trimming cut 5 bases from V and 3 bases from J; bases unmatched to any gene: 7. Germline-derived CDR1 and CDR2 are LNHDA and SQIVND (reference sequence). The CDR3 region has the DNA TGTGCCAGTAGTCTTATGACTAGCGGCAAAGAGACCCAGTACTTC. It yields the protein CASSLMTSGKETQYF.

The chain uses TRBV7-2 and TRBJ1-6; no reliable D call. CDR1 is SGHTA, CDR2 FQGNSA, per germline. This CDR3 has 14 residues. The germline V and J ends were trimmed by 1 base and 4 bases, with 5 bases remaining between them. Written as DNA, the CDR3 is TGTGCCAGCAGCTTAGGAGGGTATAATTCACCCCTCCACTTT. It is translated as CASSLGGYNSPLHF.

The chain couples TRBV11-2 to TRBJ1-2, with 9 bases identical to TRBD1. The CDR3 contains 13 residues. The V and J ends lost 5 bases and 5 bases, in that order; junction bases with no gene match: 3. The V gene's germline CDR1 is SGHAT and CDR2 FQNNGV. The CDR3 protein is CASSQDRGYGYTF. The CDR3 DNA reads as TGTGCCAGCAGCCAGGACAGGGGATATGGCTACACCTTC.

The DNA of the CDR3 is TGCAGTGCTAGAGGGGACAGATTGAATCAGCCCCAGCATTTT. It codes for CSARGDRLNQPQHF. The chain recombines TRBV20-1 with TRBJ1-5, with 7 bases that match TRBD1. V was clipped by 1 base and J by 4 bases; unmatched bases: 4. The CDR3 runs 14 residues. CDR1 is DFQATT and CDR2 is SNEGSKA in the germline V gene (reference sequence).

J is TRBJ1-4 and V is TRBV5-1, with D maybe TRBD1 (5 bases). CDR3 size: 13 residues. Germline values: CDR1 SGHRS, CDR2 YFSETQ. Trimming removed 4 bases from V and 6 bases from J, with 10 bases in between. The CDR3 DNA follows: TGCGCCAGCAGCACGGGACGGGATGAAAAACTGTTTTTT. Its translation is CASSTGRDEKLFF.

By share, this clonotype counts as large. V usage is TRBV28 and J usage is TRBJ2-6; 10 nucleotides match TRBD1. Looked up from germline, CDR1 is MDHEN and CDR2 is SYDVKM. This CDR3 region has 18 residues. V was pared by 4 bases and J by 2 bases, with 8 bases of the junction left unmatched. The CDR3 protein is CASSSRRQGAPGANVLTF. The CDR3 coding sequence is TGTGCCAGCAGTTCCCGACGACAGGGGGCGCCTGGGGCCAACGTCCTGACTTTC.

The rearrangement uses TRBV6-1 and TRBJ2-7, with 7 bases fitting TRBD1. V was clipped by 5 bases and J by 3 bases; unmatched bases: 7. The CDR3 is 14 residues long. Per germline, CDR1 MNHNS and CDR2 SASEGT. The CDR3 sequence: CASSTGQTNYEQYF. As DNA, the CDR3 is TGTGCCAGCAGTACGGGACAGACGAACTACGAGCAGTACTTC.

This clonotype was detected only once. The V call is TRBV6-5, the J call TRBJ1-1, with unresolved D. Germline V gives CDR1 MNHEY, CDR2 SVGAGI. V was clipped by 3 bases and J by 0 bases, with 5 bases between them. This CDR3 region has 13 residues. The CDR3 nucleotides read TGTGCCAGCAGTTATGGGATGAACACTGAAGCTTTCTTT. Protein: CASSYGMNTEAFF.

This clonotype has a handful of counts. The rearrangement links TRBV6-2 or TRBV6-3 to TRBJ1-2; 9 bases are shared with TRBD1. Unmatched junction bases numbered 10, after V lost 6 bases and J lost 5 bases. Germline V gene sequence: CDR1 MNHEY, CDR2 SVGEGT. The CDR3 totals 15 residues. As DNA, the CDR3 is TGTGCCAGCAGACGGCCGGGACAGGGACTGTATGGCTACACCTTC. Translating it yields CASRRPGQGLYGYTF.

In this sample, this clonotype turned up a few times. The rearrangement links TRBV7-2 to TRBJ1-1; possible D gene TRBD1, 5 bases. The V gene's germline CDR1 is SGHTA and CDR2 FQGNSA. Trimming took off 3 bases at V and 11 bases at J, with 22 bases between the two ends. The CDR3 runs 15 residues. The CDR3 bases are TGTGCCAGCAGCTTTTTGGAAGAACGGGGGACCAGTGCTTTCTTT. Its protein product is CASSFLEERGTSAFF.

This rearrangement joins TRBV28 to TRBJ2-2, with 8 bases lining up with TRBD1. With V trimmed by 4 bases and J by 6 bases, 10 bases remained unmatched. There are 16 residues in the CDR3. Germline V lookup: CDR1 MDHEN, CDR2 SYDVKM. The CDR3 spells CASSSWGAGGSGELFF. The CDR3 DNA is TGTGCCAGCAGTTCCTGGGGGGCAGGGGGCTCCGGGGAGCTGTTTTTT.

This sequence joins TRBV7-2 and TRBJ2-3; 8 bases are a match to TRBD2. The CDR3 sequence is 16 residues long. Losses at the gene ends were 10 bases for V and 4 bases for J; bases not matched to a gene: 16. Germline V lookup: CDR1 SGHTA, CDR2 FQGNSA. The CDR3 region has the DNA TGTGCCAACTTAGGGTCGCGGGAGGAGGTCCCAGATACGCAGTATTTT. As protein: CANLGSREEVPDTQYF.

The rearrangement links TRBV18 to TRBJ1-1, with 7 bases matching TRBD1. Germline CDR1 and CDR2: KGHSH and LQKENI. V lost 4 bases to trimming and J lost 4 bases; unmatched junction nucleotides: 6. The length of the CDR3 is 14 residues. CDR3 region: CASSLTGYSTEAFF. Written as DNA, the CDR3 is TGTGCCAGCTCACTGACAGGGTACAGCACTGAAGCTTTCTTT.

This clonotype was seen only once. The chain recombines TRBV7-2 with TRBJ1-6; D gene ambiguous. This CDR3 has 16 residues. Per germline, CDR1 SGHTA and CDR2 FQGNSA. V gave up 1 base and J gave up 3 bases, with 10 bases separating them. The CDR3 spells CASSLVVGVYNSPLHF. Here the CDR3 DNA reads TGTGCCAGCAGCTTAGTCGTAGGTGTCTATAATTCACCCCTCCACTTT.